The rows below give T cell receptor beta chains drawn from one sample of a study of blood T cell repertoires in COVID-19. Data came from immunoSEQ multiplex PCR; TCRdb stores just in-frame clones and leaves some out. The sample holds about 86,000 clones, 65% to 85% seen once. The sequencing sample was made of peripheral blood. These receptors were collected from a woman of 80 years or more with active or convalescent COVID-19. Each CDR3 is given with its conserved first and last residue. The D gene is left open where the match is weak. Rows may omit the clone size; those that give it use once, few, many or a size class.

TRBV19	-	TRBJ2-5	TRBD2	TGTGCCAGTAGGAGTAGCGGCCGGGGGGTAGAGACCCAGTACTTC	CASRSSGRGVETQYF
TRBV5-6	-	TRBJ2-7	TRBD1	TGTGCCAGCAGCTTGGGGACAGGGATTGGGTACGAGCAGTACTTC	CASSLGTGIGYEQYF
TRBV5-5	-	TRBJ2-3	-	TGTGCCAGCAGCTTTTTTAGCCCACCCACAGATACGCAGTATTTT	CASSFFSPPTDTQYF
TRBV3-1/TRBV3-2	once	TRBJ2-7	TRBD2	TGTGCCAGCAGCCAGGGACTAGCGGGGGCCGAGCAGTACTTC	CASSQGLAGAEQYF
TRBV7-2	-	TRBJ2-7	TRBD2	TGTGCCAGCAGCTTGCTAGCGGGAGAATGGCATTTTACCTACGAGCAGTACTTC	CASSLLAGEWHFTYEQYF
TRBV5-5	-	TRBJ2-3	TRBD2	TGTGCCAGCAACTGGCTAGCGGGAGTAGGCGGGACAGATACGCAGTATTTT	CASNWLAGVGGTDTQYF
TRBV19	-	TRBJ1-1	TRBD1	TGTGCCAGTAGCGGGACAGGGGTCGTGACTGAAGCTTTCTTT	CASSGTGVVTEAFF
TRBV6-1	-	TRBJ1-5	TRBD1	TGTGCCAGCAGTGAATTTCAAGGAGGGGGCATTCAGCCCCAGCATTTT	CASSEFQGGGIQPQHF
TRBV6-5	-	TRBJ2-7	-	TGTGCCAGCAGTTCTCAGACCTACGAGCAGTACTTC	CASSSQTYEQYF
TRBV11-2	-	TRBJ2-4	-	TGTGCCAGCAGCTCCCCCCTGGGGCTAGCCAAAAACATTCAGTACTTC	CASSSPLGLAKNIQYF
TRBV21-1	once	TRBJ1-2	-	TGTGCCAGCAGCAAAGAACAGGGACGGTATGGCTACACCTTC	CASSKEQGRYGYTF
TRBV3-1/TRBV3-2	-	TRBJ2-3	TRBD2	TGTGCCAGCAGCCTTAGCGGGAGGGCCCCAGATACGCAGTATTTT	CASSLSGRAPDTQYF
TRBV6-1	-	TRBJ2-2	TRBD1	TGTGCCAGCAGTGAAAGTGTCGGACAGGGGGTGGGGGAGCTGTTTTTT	CASSESVGQGVGELFF
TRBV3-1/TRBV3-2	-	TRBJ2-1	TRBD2	TGTGCCAGCAGCCAAGCCAGCGGGGGGCACAATGAGCAGTTCTTC	CASSQASGGHNEQFF